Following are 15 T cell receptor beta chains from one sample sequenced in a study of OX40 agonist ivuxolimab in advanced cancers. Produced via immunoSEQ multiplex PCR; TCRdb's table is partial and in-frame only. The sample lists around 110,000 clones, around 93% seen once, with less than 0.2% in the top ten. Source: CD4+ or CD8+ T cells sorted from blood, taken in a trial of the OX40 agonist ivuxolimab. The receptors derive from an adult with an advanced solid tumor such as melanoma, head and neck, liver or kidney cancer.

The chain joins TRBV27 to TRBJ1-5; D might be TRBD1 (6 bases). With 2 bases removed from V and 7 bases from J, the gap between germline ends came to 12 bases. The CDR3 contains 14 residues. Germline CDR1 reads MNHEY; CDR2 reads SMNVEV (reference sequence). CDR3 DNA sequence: TGTGCCAGCAGTTTAGATCGGGGGCGGCAGCCCCAGCATTTT. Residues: CASSLDRGRQPQHF.

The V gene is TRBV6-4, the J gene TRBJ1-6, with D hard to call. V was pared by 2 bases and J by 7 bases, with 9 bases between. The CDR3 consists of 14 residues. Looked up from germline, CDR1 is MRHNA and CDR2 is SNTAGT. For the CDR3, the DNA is TGTGCCAGCAGTGACGGTCTCGAGAATTCACCCCTCCACTTT. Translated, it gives CASSDGLENSPLHF.

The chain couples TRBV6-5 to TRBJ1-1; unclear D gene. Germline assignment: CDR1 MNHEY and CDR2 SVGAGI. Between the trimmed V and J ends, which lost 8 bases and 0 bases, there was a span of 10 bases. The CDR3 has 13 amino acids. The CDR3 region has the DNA TGTGCCAGCGGCAAGGGTATGAACACTGAAGCTTTCTTT. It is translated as CASGKGMNTEAFF.

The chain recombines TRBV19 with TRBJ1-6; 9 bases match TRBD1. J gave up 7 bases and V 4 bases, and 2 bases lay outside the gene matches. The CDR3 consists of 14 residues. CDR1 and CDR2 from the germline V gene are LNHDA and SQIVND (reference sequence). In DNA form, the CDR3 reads TGTGCCAGTAGTACCGACAGGGGGAATTCACCCCTCCACTTT. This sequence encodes CASSTDRGNSPLHF.

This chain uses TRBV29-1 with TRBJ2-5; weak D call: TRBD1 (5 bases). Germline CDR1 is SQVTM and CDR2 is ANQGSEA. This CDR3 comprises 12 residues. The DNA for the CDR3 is TGCAGTGTCAGCCAGGGCCAAGAGACCCAGTACTTC. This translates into CSVSQGQETQYF. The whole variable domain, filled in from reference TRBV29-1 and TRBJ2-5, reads SAVISQKPSRDICQRGTSLTIQCQVDSQVTMMFWYRQQPGQSLTLIATANQGSEATYESGFVIDKFPISRPNLTFSTLTVSNMSPEDSSIYLCSVSQGQETQYFGPGTRLLVL.

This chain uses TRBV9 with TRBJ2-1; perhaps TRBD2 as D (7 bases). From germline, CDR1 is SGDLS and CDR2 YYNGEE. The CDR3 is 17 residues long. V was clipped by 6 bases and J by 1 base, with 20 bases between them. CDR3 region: CASTEGERGLSYNEQFF. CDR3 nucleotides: TGTGCCAGCACTGAGGGGGAGCGGGGCTTATCCTACAATGAGCAGTTCTTC. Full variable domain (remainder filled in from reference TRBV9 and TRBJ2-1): DSGVTQTPKHLITATGQRVTLRCSPRSGDLSVYWYQQSLDQGLQFLIQYYNGEERAKGNILERFSAQQFPDLHSELNLSSLELGDSALYFCASTEGERGLSYNEQFFGPGTRLTVL.

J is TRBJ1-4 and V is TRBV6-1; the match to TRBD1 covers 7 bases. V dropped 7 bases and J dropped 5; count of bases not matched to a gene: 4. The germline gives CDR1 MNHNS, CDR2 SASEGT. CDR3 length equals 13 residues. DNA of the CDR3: TGTGCCAGCAATCGGGACAGAAATGAAAAACTGTTTTTT. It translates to CASNRDRNEKLFF.

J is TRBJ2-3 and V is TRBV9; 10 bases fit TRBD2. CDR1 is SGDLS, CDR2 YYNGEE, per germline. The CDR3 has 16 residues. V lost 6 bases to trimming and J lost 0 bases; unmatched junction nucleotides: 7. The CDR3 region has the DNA TGTGCCAGCAACTTAGCGGGAGGCTCTAGCACAGATACGCAGTATTTT. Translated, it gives CASNLAGGSSTDTQYF. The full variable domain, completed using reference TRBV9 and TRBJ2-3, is DSGVTQTPKHLITATGQRVTLRCSPRSGDLSVYWYQQSLDQGLQFLIQYYNGEERAKGNILERFSAQQFPDLHSELNLSSLELGDSALYFCASNLAGGSSTDTQYFGPGTRLTVL.

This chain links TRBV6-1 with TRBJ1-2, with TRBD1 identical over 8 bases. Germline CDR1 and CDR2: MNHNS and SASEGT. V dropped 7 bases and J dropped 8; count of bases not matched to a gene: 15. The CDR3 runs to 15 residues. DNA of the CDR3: TGTGCCAGCACCCAAACAGGGGGTCCCGAGGAAGGCTACACCTTC. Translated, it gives CASTQTGGPEEGYTF.

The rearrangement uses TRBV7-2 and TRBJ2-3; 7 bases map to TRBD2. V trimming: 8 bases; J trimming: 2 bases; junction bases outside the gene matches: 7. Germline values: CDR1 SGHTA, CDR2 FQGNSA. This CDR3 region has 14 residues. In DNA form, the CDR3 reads TGTGCCAGCGGGCAACTAGCGCTCACAGATACGCAGTATTTT. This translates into CASGQLALTDTQYF.

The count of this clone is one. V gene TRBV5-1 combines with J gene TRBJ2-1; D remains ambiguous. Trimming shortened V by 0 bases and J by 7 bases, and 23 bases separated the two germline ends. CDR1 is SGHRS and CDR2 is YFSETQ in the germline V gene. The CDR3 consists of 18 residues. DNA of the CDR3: TGCGCCAGCAGCTTGGTAGGTCTAAGGGTGGGAAGTGCAAATGAGCAGTTCTTC. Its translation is CASSLVGLRVGSANEQFF. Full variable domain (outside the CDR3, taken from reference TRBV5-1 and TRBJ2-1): KAGVTQTPRYLIKTRGQQVTLSCSPISGHRSVSWYQQTPGQGLQFLFEYFSETQRNKGNFPGRFSGRQFSNSRSEMNVSTLELGDSALYLCASSLVGLRVGSANEQFFGPGTRLTVL.

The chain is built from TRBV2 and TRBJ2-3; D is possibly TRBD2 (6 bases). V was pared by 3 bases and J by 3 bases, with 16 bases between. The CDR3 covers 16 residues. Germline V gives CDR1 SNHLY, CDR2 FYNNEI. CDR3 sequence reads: CASSDGGFGTTDTQYF. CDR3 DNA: TGTGCCAGCAGTGATGGAGGGTTCGGCACGACAGATACGCAGTATTTT.

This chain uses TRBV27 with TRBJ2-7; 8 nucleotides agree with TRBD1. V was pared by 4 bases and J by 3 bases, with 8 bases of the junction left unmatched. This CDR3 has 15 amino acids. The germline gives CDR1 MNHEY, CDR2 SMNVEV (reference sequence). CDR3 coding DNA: TGTGCCAGCAGTTCACCGCGGACAGGGTACTACGAGCAGTACTTC. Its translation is CASSSPRTGYYEQYF.

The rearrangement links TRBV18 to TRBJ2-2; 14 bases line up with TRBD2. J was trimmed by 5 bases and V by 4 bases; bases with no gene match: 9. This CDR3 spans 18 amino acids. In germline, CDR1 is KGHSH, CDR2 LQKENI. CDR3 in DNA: TGTGCCAGCTCACGATACGGGACTAGCGGGAGTGGAACCGGGGAGCTGTTTTTT. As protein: CASSRYGTSGSGTGELFF.

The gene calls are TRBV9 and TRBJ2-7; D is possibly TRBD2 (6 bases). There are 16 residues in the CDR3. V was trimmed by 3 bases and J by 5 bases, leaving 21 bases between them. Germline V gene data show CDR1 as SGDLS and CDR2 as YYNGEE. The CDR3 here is CASSAADFVTSDEQYF. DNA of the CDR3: TGTGCCAGCAGCGCCGCCGACTTCGTGACTAGTGACGAGCAGTACTTC. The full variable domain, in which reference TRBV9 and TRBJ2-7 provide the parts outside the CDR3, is DSGVTQTPKHLITATGQRVTLRCSPRSGDLSVYWYQQSLDQGLQFLIQYYNGEERAKGNILERFSAQQFPDLHSELNLSSLELGDSALYFCASSAADFVTSDEQYFGPGTRLTVT.